The clone carrying this T cell receptor beta chain was observed a handful of times. Its antigen is still unknown. Other DNA sequences in the sample encode the same CDR3. The CDR3 spans 18 residues. Losses at the gene ends were 0 bases for V and 4 bases for J; bases not matched to a gene: 12. Per the germline V gene, CDR1 is MGHRA and CDR2 is YSYEKL. The sample originates from a study of cytomegalovirus exposure and HLA in healthy donors. Turning to the study itself: There were 100 million to 120 million unique TCR beta sequences, drawn from about 179 million T cells, in an earlier analysis. Study findings and constraints: The authors enumerated over 150 TCR beta chains as linked to cytomegalovirus. Reportedly, a later analysis found an Asian-associated ancestry cluster had fewer N-insertions than the approximately 700-donor mean. A missense DCLRE1C variant was associated with V- and J-gene trimming of TCR beta chains in a later analysis, and an independent cohort replicated the association.

The PCR used 60 Vbeta and 13 Jbeta primers. The assay was immunoSEQ multiplex PCR, and TCRdb's table has in-frame clones only and misses some. In the table there are roughly 200,000 clones, more than 65% of which are singletons. The TCR sequence derives from a female donor in good health and CMV-seronegative. The V gene is TRBV4-1, the J gene TRBJ2-3; 8 bases map to TRBD1. Input material: PBMCs. The CDR3 spells CASSQEGQGAGFPDTQYF. The CDR3 nucleotides are TGCGCCAGCAGCCAAGAAGGGCAGGGGGCGGGTTTCCCAGATACGCAGTATTTT.